The 32 T cell receptor beta chains given below trace back to one sample, sequenced in a study of blood T cell repertoires in COVID-19. Clones were read by immunoSEQ multiplex PCR, and TCRdb kept only the in-frame ones, dropping some. The profile covers around 180,000 clones, with 70% to 85% appearing a single time and about 7% taken by the ten largest. The sequencing sample was made of peripheral blood. All receptors derive from a human donor in a cohort sampled during active COVID-19.

The chain combines TRBV15 with TRBJ1-4; TRBD1 is a possible D gene (6 bases). V was trimmed by 5 bases and J by 5 bases, leaving 18 bases between them. This CDR3 spans 16 amino acids. CDR1 and CDR2 from the germline V gene are LNHNV and YYDKDF (reference sequence). CDR3 amino acids: CATSEDGTGINEKLFF. The CDR3 DNA sequence: TGTGCCACCAGCGAAGATGGTACAGGGATAAATGAAAAACTGTTTTTT.

The CDR3 nucleotides are TGTGCCAGCAGCTTAAGGGCGGGGGGGCCCTACGAGCAGTACTTC. As protein: CASSLRAGGPYEQYF. The chain joins TRBV11-2 to TRBJ2-7, with TRBD2 identical over 9 bases. This CDR3 has 15 amino acids. V shed 2 bases and J 2 bases; nucleotides not matched to a gene: 4. CDR1 and CDR2 from the germline V gene are SGHAT and FQNNGV.

The gene calls are TRBV10-3 and TRBJ1-3; 7 nucleotides agree with TRBD1. CDR1 and CDR2 from the germline V gene are ENHRY and SYGVKD. V shed 11 bases, J shed 2 bases, and the junction held 6 bases outside the gene matches. There are 13 residues in the CDR3. The CDR3 loop is CAVSTGPGNTIYF. As DNA, the CDR3 is TGTGCCGTATCGACAGGGCCTGGAAACACCATATATTTT.

V is TRBV15 and J is TRBJ1-6, with D perhaps TRBD1 (6 bases). Germline V CDR1 and CDR2: LNHNV, YYDKDF (reference sequence). CDR3 length: 19 amino acids. The V end lost 1 base, the J end lost 8 bases, and 24 bases lay between the germline ends. CDR3 coding DNA: TGTGCCACCAGCAGAGTCAACAGGGATAGGCCGGGGGGATATTCACCCCTCCACTTT. Translation: CATSRVNRDRPGGYSPLHF. Looking up the rest from reference TRBV15 and TRBJ1-6 gives the full variable domain: DAMVIQNPRYQVTQFGKPVTLSCSQTLNHNVMYWYQQKSSQAPKLLFHYYDKDFNNEADTPDNFQSRRPNTSFCFLDIRSPGLGDTAMYLCATSRVNRDRPGGYSPLHFGNGTRLTVT.

V gene TRBV25-1 combines with J gene TRBJ1-2, with 8 bases identical to TRBD1. The CDR3 covers 12 residues. The V and J ends lost 5 bases and 7 bases, in that order; junction bases with no gene match: 3. CDR1 is MGHDK, CDR2 SYGVNS, per germline. The CDR3 loop is CASSSGGGGYTF. The CDR3 DNA reads as TGTGCCAGCAGTTCAGGGGGCGGTGGCTACACCTTC.

This sequence joins TRBV5-1 and TRBJ2-7; D is unclear. This CDR3 is 13 amino acids long. Trimming removed 1 base at V and 4 bases at J, with 9 bases between. CDR1 and CDR2 (germline): SGHRS, YFSETQ. CDR3 amino acids: CASSLTADYEQYF. The DNA for the CDR3 is TGCGCCAGCAGCTTGACAGCAGATTACGAGCAGTACTTC.

This chain links TRBV29-1 with TRBJ2-7, with 7 bases fitting TRBD2. The V gene's germline CDR1 is SQVTM and CDR2 ANQGSEA. The CDR3 length is 14 residues. In DNA form, the CDR3 reads TGCAGTGACCCGGGACGTCGGGAGGCCCACGAGCAGTACTTC. It codes for CSDPGRREAHEQYF.

The V call is TRBV5-6, the J call TRBJ2-7; D perhaps matches TRBD1 (6 bases). CDR3 length equals 14 residues. Germline assignment: CDR1 SGHDT and CDR2 YYEEEE. The V and J ends lost 1 base and 0 bases respectively, with 8 bases between them. CDR3 in amino acids: CASSLQQGSYEQYF. The CDR3 DNA follows: TGTGCCAGCAGCTTGCAACAGGGCTCCTACGAGCAGTACTTC.

V is TRBV5-1 and J is TRBJ2-1; 10 bases are a match to TRBD2. V was pared by 4 bases and J by 7 bases, with 8 bases of the junction left unmatched. The CDR3 covers 15 residues. CDR1 and CDR2 (germline): SGHRS, YFSETQ. CDR3 bases: TGCGCCAGCAGCCCTCAGCGGGGGGGCCTAAATGAGCAGTTCTTC. The encoded protein is CASSPQRGGLNEQFF.

The CDR3 loop reads CASSSGTGDNEQFF. As DNA, the CDR3 is TGTGCCAGCAGCTCCGGGACAGGGGACAATGAGCAGTTCTTC. The V gene is TRBV7-3, the J gene TRBJ2-1, with TRBD1 matching 10 bases. Germline CDR1 is SGHTA and CDR2 is FQGTGA. The CDR3 length is 14 residues. Trimming removed 4 bases from V and 5 bases from J; junction bases left unmatched: 2.

This chain links TRBV4-2 with TRBJ1-4; D unclear. The CDR3 covers 15 residues. Per germline, CDR1 LGHNA and CDR2 YNFKEQ. Trimming cost V 1 base and J 4 bases, with 10 bases left between them. CDR3 residues: CASSQVVEVNEKLFF. The CDR3, as DNA: TGTGCCAGCAGCCAAGTTGTTGAGGTTAATGAAAAACTGTTTTTT.

The CDR3: CASSIGQGWGEKLFF. The CDR3 DNA follows: TGTGCCAGCAGCATAGGACAGGGGTGGGGTGAAAAACTGTTTTTT. V is TRBV5-4 and J is TRBJ1-4, with 9 bases lining up with TRBD1. Germline V lookup: CDR1 SGHNT, CDR2 YYREEE (reference sequence). Trimming took 4 bases from V and 7 from J; bases not matched to a gene: 8. The CDR3 is 15 residues long.

V gene TRBV6-6 combines with J gene TRBJ1-5; 7 positions match TRBD1. Germline assignment: CDR1 MNHNY and CDR2 SVGAGI (reference sequence). The CDR3 consists of 15 residues. Germline trimming cut 2 bases from V and 5 bases from J; bases unmatched to any gene: 6. CDR3 nucleotides: TGTGCCAGCAGTTACAGGGGGCCACCTGATCAGCCCCAGCATTTT. Translation gives CASSYRGPPDQPQHF.

CDR3 bases: TGTGCCAGCAGCTTAGCGGGGGGCCCGCAGTATTTT. Amino acids: CASSLAGGPQYF. The chain carries TRBV11-2 and TRBJ2-3; perhaps TRBD2 as D (7 bases). Germline CDR1 SGHAT, CDR2 FQNNGV. The CDR3 is 12 amino acids. Trimming took off 1 base at V and 10 bases at J, with 9 bases between the two ends.

The chain uses TRBV4-1 and TRBJ1-4; 10 bases line up with TRBD1. V lost 5 bases and J lost 6; bases outside the gene matches: 6. Germline CDR1 reads MGHRA; CDR2 reads YSYEKL. CDR3 size: 15 residues. The CDR3 loop reads CASSMRTGGDEKLFF. As DNA, the CDR3 is TGCGCCAGCAGCATGAGGACAGGGGGTGATGAAAAACTGTTTTTT.

The V call is TRBV5-1, the J call TRBJ2-5; D possibly corresponds to TRBD1 (8 bases). The CDR3 has 15 amino acids. Germline loops: CDR1 SGHRS, CDR2 YFSETQ. V dropped 5 bases and J dropped 5 bases, with 19 bases sitting between them. The CDR3 spells CASRKLQGEGETQYF. CDR3 DNA: TGCGCCAGCAGGAAACTACAGGGGGAGGGGGAGACCCAGTACTTC. Full variable domain (rest looked up from reference TRBV5-1 and TRBJ2-5): KAGVTQTPRYLIKTRGQQVTLSCSPISGHRSVSWYQQTPGQGLQFLFEYFSETQRNKGNFPGRFSGRQFSNSRSEMNVSTLELGDSALYLCASRKLQGEGETQYFGPGTRLLVL.

This chain joins TRBV2 and TRBJ2-4; 10 bases match TRBD1. V shed 5 bases and J 1 base; nucleotides not matched to a gene: 11. The CDR3 is made up of 18 amino acids. Germline CDR1 reads SNHLY; CDR2 reads FYNNEI. This CDR3 reads CASSQPGQGRNAKNIQYF. The CDR3 DNA sequence: TGTGCCAGCAGTCAACCGGGACAGGGGAGAAATGCCAAAAACATTCAGTACTTC.

This chain joins TRBV18 and TRBJ1-2; D is unresolved. The germline V and J ends were trimmed by 8 bases and 8 bases, with 21 bases remaining between them. Germline CDR1 reads KGHSH; CDR2 reads LQKENI. The length of the CDR3 is 14 residues. For the CDR3, the DNA is TGTGCCAGCACCAAGTCGCCAGCCACGGGGGGCTACACCTTC. It yields the protein CASTKSPATGGYTF.

The chain has TRBV7-8 and TRBJ2-7; 13 bases agree with TRBD2. CDR1 is SGHVS, CDR2 FQNEAQ, per germline. This CDR3 has 20 amino acids. After removal of 1 base from V and 6 bases from J, the junction contained 18 bases not matched to a gene. The CDR3 region has the DNA TGTGCCAGCAGCTTAGTGGAGTGGACTAGCGGGGGAGGTCTCGGGGTCGAGCAGTACTTC. It is translated as CASSLVEWTSGGGLGVEQYF.

The sample holds one count of this clone. The chain links TRBV6-1 to TRBJ1-1; no reliable D call. The V end was cut by 2 bases, the J end by 1 base, with 17 bases between. The CDR3 runs 17 residues. Germline CDR1 MNHNS, CDR2 SASEGT. The CDR3 DNA is TGTGCCAGCAGTGAAATCTTTTTGAGAGGAGGGAACACTGAAGCTTTCTTT. It yields the protein CASSEIFLRGGNTEAFF.

J is TRBJ2-2 and V is TRBV3-1 (or the pseudogene TRBV3-2); no clear D. Per germline, CDR1 LGHDT and CDR2 YNNKEL (reference sequence). The CDR3 contains 15 residues. V lost 4 bases and J lost 6, with 15 bases in between. The CDR3 region is CASSLPYSGSGELFF. The DNA of the CDR3 is TGTGCCAGCAGCCTCCCCTATTCGGGTTCCGGGGAGCTGTTTTTT.

This clone has just one count. This chain joins TRBV5-1 and TRBJ2-3; 8 nucleotides match TRBD2. The CDR3 has 16 residues. The J segment lost 5 bases and the V segment lost 1 base, leaving 9 bases of the junction unmatched. In germline, CDR1 is SGHRS, CDR2 YFSETQ. Written as DNA, the CDR3 is TGCGCCAGCAGCTTGAGCCTAGCGGGTCCGGGAGATACGCAGTATTTT. This gives the protein CASSLSLAGPGDTQYF.

This clone was seen just once. The chain uses TRBV5-1 and TRBJ2-7, with D tentatively TRBD2 (5 bases). The CDR3 sequence is 14 residues long. The V gene's germline CDR1 is SGHRS and CDR2 YFSETQ. The ends were cut back, 0 bases at V and 4 bases at J, with 11 bases in the middle. The CDR3 reads CASSLGLKYYEQYF. CDR3 nucleotides: TGCGCCAGCAGCTTGGGACTAAAATATTACGAGCAGTACTTC.

The genes are TRBV6-1 and TRBJ1-5; D remains ambiguous. Looked up from germline, CDR1 is MNHNS and CDR2 is SASEGT. V lost 2 bases to trimming and J lost 5 bases, with 13 bases between them. The CDR3 totals 15 residues. The CDR3 loop is CASSELRYNDQPQHF. CDR3 DNA: TGTGCCAGCAGTGAACTCCGGTATAACGATCAGCCCCAGCATTTT.

This clone was seen a handful of times. The chain recombines TRBV5-5 with TRBJ2-5; D uncertain. Germline assignment: CDR1 SGHKS and CDR2 YYEKEE (reference sequence). The germline V and J ends were trimmed by 0 bases and 5 bases, with 8 bases remaining between them. The CDR3 spans 13 residues. The CDR3 bases are TGTGCCAGCAGCTTGGATGCCAGGGAGACCCAGTACTTC. This encodes CASSLDARETQYF.

This clone was observed a single time. The chain couples TRBV5-4 to TRBJ2-5, with D possibly being TRBD2 (6 bases). CDR1 and CDR2 (germline): SGHNT, YYREEE (reference sequence). V gave up 0 bases and J gave up 5 bases, with 14 bases separating them. The CDR3 runs to 15 residues. CDR3: CASSLDPGGRETQYF. The CDR3, as DNA: TGTGCCAGCAGCTTGGACCCCGGGGGACGGGAGACCCAGTACTTC.

The chain combines TRBV7-9 with TRBJ1-6; D is ambiguous. The V and J ends lost 1 base and 3 bases respectively, with 16 bases between them. Germline CDR1 reads SEHNR; CDR2 reads FQNEAQ (reference sequence). The CDR3 has 18 amino acids. CDR3 DNA: TGTGCCAGCAGCTTAGTCAAACTATCGGCCAACTATAATTCACCCCTCCACTTT. Protein product: CASSLVKLSANYNSPLHF.

This clone appeared a single time. The chain combines TRBV5-5 with TRBJ2-1; D ambiguous. This CDR3 contains 15 residues. V lost 0 bases to trimming and J lost 6 bases, with 13 bases between them. CDR1 and CDR2 from the germline V gene are SGHKS and YYEKEE (reference sequence). The CDR3 nucleotides read TGTGCCAGCAGCTTGGCCCGTATCAGAGGCAATGAGCAGTTCTTC. Protein: CASSLARIRGNEQFF.

CDR3 coding DNA: TGCGCCAGCAGCGACCGGGAGAACTACTATGGCTACACCTTC. Its protein product is CASSDRENYYGYTF. The V call is TRBV5-1, the J call TRBJ1-2; D gene unclear. This CDR3 is 14 amino acids long. V was clipped by 4 bases and J by 3 bases, with 13 bases between them. Germline-derived CDR1 and CDR2 are SGHRS and YFSETQ.

This clone was picked up a small number of times. The gene calls are TRBV3-1 (or the pseudogene TRBV3-2) and TRBJ2-1, with D maybe TRBD1 (5 bases). V was shortened by 1 base and J by 9 bases, with 10 bases between the two germline ends. CDR3 length equals 13 residues. Germline V gene sequence: CDR1 LGHDT, CDR2 YNNKEL (reference sequence). The CDR3 DNA reads TGTGCCAGCAGCCAAGGTAGGGGTGGTGAGCAGTTCTTC. Its translation is CASSQGRGGEQFF.

This clone came up a few times. This rearrangement joins TRBV7-3 to TRBJ2-7, with no clear D. Germline V CDR1 and CDR2: SGHTA, FQGTGA. The CDR3 contains 11 residues. Trimming took 6 bases from V and 2 from J, leaving 5 bases between them. The CDR3 region is CASRRAYEQYF. The CDR3 bases are TGTGCCAGCAGAAGAGCCTACGAGCAGTACTTC.

The chain is built from TRBV3-1 (or the pseudogene TRBV3-2) and TRBJ2-3; the match to TRBD2 covers 10 bases. CDR3 length: 16 amino acids. Looked up from germline, CDR1 is LGHDT and CDR2 is YNNKEL (reference sequence). The J segment lost 5 bases and the V segment lost 0 bases, leaving 5 bases of the junction unmatched. CDR3 coding DNA: TGTGCCAGCAGCCAAGAAACCCAGCGGGGGGGAGATACGCAGTATTTT. This codes for CASSQETQRGGDTQYF.